The 18 T cell receptor beta chains presented below share a single source sample, sequenced in a study of shared clonotypes between healthy human individuals. TCRdb keeps only in-frame clones here, not all; method: immunoSEQ multiplex PCR. The sample lists 2 million to 2.5 million clones; more than 85% were seen once. The sequencing sample was made of naive CD4+ T cells from PBMCs. Subset meaning: CD45RA+ positively selected. These receptors all come from a man aged 18 to 30 in good health. Some clones in this sample may be carry-over from other donors' samples.

CDR3 sequence (DNA): TGCAGCGCCACCGGCGGGGCGGGAGTAAAGGATACGCAGTATTTT. This codes for CSATGGAGVKDTQYF. This chain connects TRBV29-1 to TRBJ2-3; 7 bases are a match to TRBD2. CDR1 SQVTM and CDR2 ANQGSEA come from the germline V gene. J lost 6 bases, V lost 7 bases, and 16 bases had no gene match. The CDR3 runs 15 residues.

Remarks on this clone: Other DNA sequences from this sample encode an identical CDR3 as well. V and J are TRBV5-1 and TRBJ2-7; 10 bases fit TRBD2. V was clipped by 0 bases and J by 4 bases; unmatched bases: 1. The CDR3 has 14 amino acids. CDR1 SGHRS and CDR2 YFSETQ come from the germline V gene. CDR3 DNA sequence: TGCGCCAGCAGCTTGGCTAGCGGGAGTTACGAGCAGTACTTC. It translates to CASSLASGSYEQYF.

The chain is built from TRBV5-6 and TRBJ2-2, with 10 bases fitting TRBD1. Germline CDR1 reads SGHDT; CDR2 reads YYEEEE. Trimming cost V 1 base and J 5 bases; bases outside gene matches: 5. The CDR3 loop spans 16 amino acids. CDR3 protein: CASSLRQGARTGELFF. The CDR3, as DNA: TGTGCCAGCAGCTTGCGACAGGGGGCGAGGACCGGGGAGCTGTTTTTT. Combining the CDR3 with reference TRBV5-6 and TRBJ2-2 gives the whole variable domain DAGVTQSPTHLIKTRGQQVTLRCSPKSGHDTVSWYQQALGQGPQFIFQYYEEEERQRGNFPDRFSGHQFPNYSSELNVNALLLGDSALYLCASSLRQGARTGELFFGEGSRLTVL.

The chain joins TRBV6-5 to TRBJ2-2; no clear D gene. The CDR3 is 13 residues long. Trimming pared 0 bases from V and 6 bases from J, leaving 5 bases between. CDR1 is MNHEY and CDR2 is SVGAGI in the germline V gene. The CDR3 sequence is CASSYSFAGELFF. Here the CDR3 DNA reads TGTGCCAGCAGTTACTCGTTCGCCGGGGAGCTGTTTTTT.

This chain links TRBV7-3 with TRBJ2-1; perhaps TRBD2 as D (5 bases). CDR3 size: 15 residues. Trimming left V 2 bases short and J 0 bases short, with 8 bases between. Germline V gives CDR1 SGHTA, CDR2 FQGTGA. This chain's CDR3 is CASSLYAGSYNEQFF. In nucleotides, the CDR3 is TGTGCCAGCAGCTTATACGCGGGCTCCTACAATGAGCAGTTCTTC.

Regarding this clone: The sample has other DNA sequences that encode this CDR3 too. The rearrangement uses TRBV5-1 and TRBJ1-1; TRBD1 agrees at 12 bases. Germline V CDR1 and CDR2: SGHRS, YFSETQ. This CDR3 is built from 15 residues. V lost 4 bases and J lost 5; bases outside the gene matches: 6. The CDR3 reads CASSPGQGARTEAFF. The CDR3, as DNA: TGCGCCAGCAGCCCGGGACAGGGGGCAAGAACTGAAGCTTTCTTT.

This clone was counted a single time. V is TRBV7-9 and J is TRBJ2-1; D may be TRBD2 (7 bases). Germline CDR1 is SEHNR and CDR2 is FQNEAQ (reference sequence). CDR3 length: 15 residues. The V end was cut by 5 bases, the J end by 10 bases, with 21 bases between. CDR3 in DNA: TGTGCCAGCAGCCGCAGTCAGGGGACTATGGGAGAGCAGTTCTTC. This codes for CASSRSQGTMGEQFF. The full variable domain, with the rest looked up from reference TRBV7-9 and TRBJ2-1, is DTGVSQNPRHKITKRGQNVTFRCDPISEHNRLYWYRQTLGQGPEFLTYFQNEAQLEKSRLLSDRFSAERPKGSFSTLEIQRTEQGDSAMYLCASSRSQGTMGEQFFGPGTRLTVL.

The J gene is TRBJ2-2, the V gene TRBV7-3; maybe TRBD1 (5 bases). Germline loops: CDR1 SGHTA, CDR2 FQGTGA. Trimming removed 5 bases from V and 3 bases from J, with 16 bases in between. The CDR3 extends over 16 amino acids. CDR3 protein: CASSRSGFSDTGELFF. The CDR3 DNA reads TGTGCCAGCAGCCGATCAGGGTTTTCTGACACCGGGGAGCTGTTTTTT.

The J gene is TRBJ1-5, the V gene TRBV7-9; TRBD1 agrees at 9 bases. Losses at the gene ends were 9 bases for V and 3 bases for J; bases not matched to a gene: 6. From germline, CDR1 is SEHNR and CDR2 FQNEAQ (reference sequence). The CDR3 runs 14 residues. The CDR3 loop reads CASARDRDNQPQHF. Here the CDR3 DNA reads TGTGCCAGTGCCCGGGACAGGGACAATCAGCCCCAGCATTTT.

V and J are TRBV9 and TRBJ2-3; D tentatively reads TRBD1 or TRBD2 (6 bases each). The V gene lost 4 bases and the J gene lost 2 bases, with 14 bases spanning the gap. The CDR3 runs to 15 residues. Per germline, CDR1 SGDLS and CDR2 YYNGEE. CDR3 loop: CASSRGDIYTDTQYF. CDR3 DNA: TGTGCCAGCAGCCGCGGGGACATCTACACAGATACGCAGTATTTT.

The chain couples TRBV2 to TRBJ2-2; the match to TRBD2 covers 7 bases. CDR3 length: 15 residues. The junction had 9 bases not matched to a gene; V was cut back by 5 bases and J by 6 bases. The germline V gene has CDR1 SNHLY and CDR2 FYNNEI. The CDR3 bases are TGTGCCAGCAGTCGACAGACTAGCCTCCCCGGGGAGCTGTTTTTT. The encoded protein is CASSRQTSLPGELFF.

The J gene is TRBJ1-3, the V gene TRBV29-1; D possibly corresponds to TRBD1 (5 bases). In germline, CDR1 is SQVTM, CDR2 ANQGSEA. This CDR3 region has 14 residues. V lost 4 bases and J lost 0, with 10 bases in between. CDR3 sequence reads: CSVGNRSSGNTIYF. CDR3 sequence (DNA): TGCAGCGTTGGGAACAGGAGCTCTGGAAACACCATATATTTT.

J is TRBJ1-5 and V is TRBV15, with D hard to call. Deletions cut 0 bases from V and 5 bases from J, with 5 bases between. This CDR3 is 13 amino acids long. Germline CDR1 is LNHNV and CDR2 is YYDKDF (reference sequence). The CDR3 region is CATSREQYQPQHF. The CDR3 bases are TGTGCCACCAGCAGAGAACAGTATCAGCCCCAGCATTTT. The complete variable domain, with remaining parts taken from reference TRBV15 and TRBJ1-5, reads DAMVIQNPRYQVTQFGKPVTLSCSQTLNHNVMYWYQQKSSQAPKLLFHYYDKDFNNEADTPDNFQSRRPNTSFCFLDIRSPGLGDTAMYLCATSREQYQPQHFGDGTRLSIL.

This rearrangement joins TRBV28 to TRBJ1-1; a weak D match, TRBD1 (5 bases). The CDR3 contains 17 residues. The germline gives CDR1 MDHEN, CDR2 SYDVKM. The V end was cut by 6 bases, the J end by 0 bases, with 20 bases between. The CDR3 DNA reads TGTGCCAGCAGCCGACCACCGGGGGGGGGATTGAACACTGAAGCTTTCTTT. Its protein is CASSRPPGGGLNTEAFF. The variable domain in full, completed from reference TRBV28 and TRBJ1-1, reads DVKVTQSSRYLVKRTGEKVFLECVQDMDHENMFWYRQDPGLGLRLIYFSYDVKMKEKGDIPEGYSVSREKKERFSLILESASTNQTSMYLCASSRPPGGGLNTEAFFGQGTRLTVV.

This chain connects TRBV27 to TRBJ1-1, with D unresolved. The germline CDR1 and CDR2 sequences are MNHEY and SMNVEV (reference sequence). This CDR3 contains 14 residues. V was clipped by 3 bases and J by 0 bases, with 8 bases between them. CDR3 protein: CASSLTELNTEAFF. CDR3 nucleotide sequence: TGTGCCAGCAGTTTGACGGAGCTGAACACTGAAGCTTTCTTT.

This chain joins TRBV15 and TRBJ1-2; the D is unclear. The CDR3 contains 16 residues. From germline, CDR1 is LNHNV and CDR2 YYDKDF (reference sequence). Trimming took 1 base from V and 1 from J, leaving 13 bases between them. The CDR3 spells CATSRGTPTGNYGYTF. CDR3 DNA sequence: TGTGCCACCAGCAGAGGGACTCCCACGGGTAACTATGGCTACACCTTC.

The chain combines TRBV5-1 with TRBJ2-7; possibly TRBD1 for D (5 bases). Trimming removed 0 bases from V and 3 bases from J, with 13 bases in between. Germline V lookup: CDR1 SGHRS, CDR2 YFSETQ. CDR3 length: 15 residues. CDR3 region: CASSLARGHFYEQYF. The CDR3, as DNA: TGCGCCAGCAGCTTGGCCCGAGGACATTTCTACGAGCAGTACTTC.

This chain connects TRBV28 to TRBJ2-6; D tentatively reads TRBD1 or TRBD2 (5 bases each). CDR1 MDHEN and CDR2 SYDVKM come from the germline V gene. The CDR3 loop spans 14 amino acids. Trimming shortened V by 7 bases and J by 4 bases, and 11 bases separated the two germline ends. As DNA, the CDR3 is TGTGCCAGCACTGAGGGGCCCGGGGCCAACGTCCTGACTTTC. Amino acid sequence: CASTEGPGANVLTF.